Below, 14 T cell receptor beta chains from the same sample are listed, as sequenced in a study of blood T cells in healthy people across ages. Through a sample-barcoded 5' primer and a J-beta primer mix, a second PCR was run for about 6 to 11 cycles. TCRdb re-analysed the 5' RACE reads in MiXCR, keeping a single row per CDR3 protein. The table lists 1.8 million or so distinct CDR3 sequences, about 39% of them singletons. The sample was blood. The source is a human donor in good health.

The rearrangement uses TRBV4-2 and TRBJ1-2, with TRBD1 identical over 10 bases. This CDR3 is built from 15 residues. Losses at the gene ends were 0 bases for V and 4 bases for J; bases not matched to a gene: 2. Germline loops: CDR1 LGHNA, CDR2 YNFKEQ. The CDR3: CASSQETGGVYGYTF. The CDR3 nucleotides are TGTGCCAGCAGCCAAGAGACAGGGGGCGTCTATGGCTACACCTTC.

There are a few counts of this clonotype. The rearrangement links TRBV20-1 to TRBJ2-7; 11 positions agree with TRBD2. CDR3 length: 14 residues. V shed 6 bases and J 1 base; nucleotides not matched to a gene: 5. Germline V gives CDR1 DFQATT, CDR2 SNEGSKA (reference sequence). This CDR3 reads CSASTSGGSYEQYF. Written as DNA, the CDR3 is TGCAGTGCCTCAACTAGCGGGGGATCCTACGAGCAGTACTTC.

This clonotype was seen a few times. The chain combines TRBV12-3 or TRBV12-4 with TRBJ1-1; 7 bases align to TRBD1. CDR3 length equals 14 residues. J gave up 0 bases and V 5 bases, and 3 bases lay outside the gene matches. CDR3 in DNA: TGTGCCAGCAGTAAGACAGGGATGAACACTGAAGCTTTCTTT. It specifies CASSKTGMNTEAFF.

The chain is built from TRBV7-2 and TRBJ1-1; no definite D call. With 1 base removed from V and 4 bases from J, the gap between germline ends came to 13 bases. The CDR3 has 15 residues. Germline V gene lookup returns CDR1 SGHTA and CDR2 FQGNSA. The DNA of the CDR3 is TGTGCCAGCAGCTTAGGGCCTGGACTCGCCACTGAAGCTTTCTTT. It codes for CASSLGPGLATEAFF.

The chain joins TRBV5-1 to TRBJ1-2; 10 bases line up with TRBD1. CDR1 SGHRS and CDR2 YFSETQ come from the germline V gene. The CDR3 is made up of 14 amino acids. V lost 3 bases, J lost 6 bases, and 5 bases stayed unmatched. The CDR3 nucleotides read TGCGCCAGCAGCTGGACAGGGGGAGGGGATGGCTACACCTTC. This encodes CASSWTGGGDGYTF.

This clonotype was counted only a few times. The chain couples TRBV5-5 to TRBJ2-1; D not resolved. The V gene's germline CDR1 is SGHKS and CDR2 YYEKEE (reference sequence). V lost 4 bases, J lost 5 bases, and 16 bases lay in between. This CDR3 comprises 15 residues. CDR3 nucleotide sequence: TGTGCCAGCAGCCCTGATGCACCTCCCCACAATGAGCAGTTCTTC. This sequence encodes CASSPDAPPHNEQFF. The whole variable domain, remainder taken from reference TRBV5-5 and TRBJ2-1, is DAGVTQSPTHLIKTRGQQVTLRCSPISGHKSVSWYQQVLGQGPQFIFQYYEKEERGRGNFPDRFSARQFPNYSSELNVNALLLGDSALYLCASSPDAPPHNEQFFGPGTRLTVL.

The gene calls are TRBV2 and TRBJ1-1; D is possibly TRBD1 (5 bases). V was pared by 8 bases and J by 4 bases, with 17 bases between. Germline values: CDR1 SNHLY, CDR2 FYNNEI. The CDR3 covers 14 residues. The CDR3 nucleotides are TGTGCCAGCCTCGCGTGGAGGGACGGCACTGAAGCTTTCTTT. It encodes CASLAWRDGTEAFF. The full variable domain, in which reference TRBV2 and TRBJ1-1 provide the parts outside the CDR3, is EPEVTQTPSHQVTQMGQEVILRCVPISNHLYFYWYRQILGQKVEFLVSFYNNEISEKSEIFDDQFSVERPDGSNFTLKIRSTKLEDSAMYFCASLAWRDGTEAFFGQGTRLTVV.

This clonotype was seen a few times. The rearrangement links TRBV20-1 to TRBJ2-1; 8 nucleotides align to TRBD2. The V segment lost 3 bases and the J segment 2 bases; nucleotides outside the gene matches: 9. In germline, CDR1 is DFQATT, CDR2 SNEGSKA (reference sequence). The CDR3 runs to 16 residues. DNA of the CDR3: TGCAGTGCTAGGGAGGGTAGCGGGGCCACCTACAATGAGCAGTTCTTC. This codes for CSAREGSGATYNEQFF.

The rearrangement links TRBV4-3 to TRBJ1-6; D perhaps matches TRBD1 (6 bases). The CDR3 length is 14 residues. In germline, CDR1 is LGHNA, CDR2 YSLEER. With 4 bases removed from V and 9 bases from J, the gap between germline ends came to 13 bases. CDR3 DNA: TGCGCCAGCAGCCGAGGGGGACGGAGTTCACCCCTCCACTTT. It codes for CASSRGGRSSPLHF.

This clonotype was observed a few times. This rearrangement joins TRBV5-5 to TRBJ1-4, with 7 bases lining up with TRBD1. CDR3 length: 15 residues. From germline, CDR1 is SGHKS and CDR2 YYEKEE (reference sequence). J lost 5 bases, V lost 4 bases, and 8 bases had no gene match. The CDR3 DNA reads TGTGCCAGCAGCCCCGGGGACAGCGTCAATGAAAAACTGTTTTTT. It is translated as CASSPGDSVNEKLFF.

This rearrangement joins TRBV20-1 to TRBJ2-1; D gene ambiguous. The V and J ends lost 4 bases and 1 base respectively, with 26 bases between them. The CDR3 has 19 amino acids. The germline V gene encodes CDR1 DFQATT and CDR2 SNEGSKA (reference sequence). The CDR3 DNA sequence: TGCAGTGCTAAGGCCCGTCTCTTAGACTCCTTCCGATCCTACAATGAGCAGTTCTTC. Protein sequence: CSAKARLLDSFRSYNEQFF.

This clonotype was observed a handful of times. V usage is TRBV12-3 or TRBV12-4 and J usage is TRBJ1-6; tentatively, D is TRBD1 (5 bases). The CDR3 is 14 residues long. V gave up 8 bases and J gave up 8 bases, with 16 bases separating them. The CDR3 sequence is CASEWGQGYSPLHF. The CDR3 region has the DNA TGTGCCAGCGAATGGGGTCAGGGTTATTCACCCCTCCACTTT.

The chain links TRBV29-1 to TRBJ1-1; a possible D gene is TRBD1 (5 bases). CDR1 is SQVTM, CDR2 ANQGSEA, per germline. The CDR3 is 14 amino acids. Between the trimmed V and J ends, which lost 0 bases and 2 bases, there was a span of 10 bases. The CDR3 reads CSVEEGHFNTEAFF. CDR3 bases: TGCAGCGTTGAAGAGGGGCATTTTAACACTGAAGCTTTCTTT.

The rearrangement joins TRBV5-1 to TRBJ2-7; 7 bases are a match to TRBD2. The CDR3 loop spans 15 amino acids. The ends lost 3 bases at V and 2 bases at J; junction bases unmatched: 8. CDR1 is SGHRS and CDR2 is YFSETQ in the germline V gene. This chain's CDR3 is CASSSGLAEAYEQYF. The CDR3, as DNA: TGCGCCAGCAGCTCGGGCCTAGCGGAGGCCTACGAGCAGTACTTC.